This T cell receptor beta chain came from a study of Graves' ophthalmopathy and Graves' hyperthyroidism. The CDR3 is 12 residues long. Trimming shortened V by 9 bases and J by 4 bases, and 13 bases separated the two germline ends. From germline, CDR1 is SNHLY and CDR2 FYNNEI. Amplification of TCR beta CDR3 regions used RNA transcripts. Following a first-round RT-PCR that used HTBI primers, a second-round multiplex PCR was carried out. Using its own MiXCR run on the multiplex PCR reads, TCRdb lists one record per CDR3 protein. The sample includes hundreds of thousands of distinct CDR3 sequences, less than 55% of them seen just once.

Sequencing was done on a sample of peripheral blood. V usage is TRBV2 and J usage is TRBJ2-7, with D hard to call. The sequence was collected from an adult man with Graves' ophthalmopathy. The DNA for the CDR3 is TGTGCCAGTTGGGGTGGGGTGTACGAGCAGTACTTC. Amino acids: CASWGGVYEQYF.